This is a list of T cell receptor beta chains from one sample in a study of cytomegalovirus exposure and HLA in healthy donors. Produced via immunoSEQ multiplex PCR; TCRdb's table is partial and in-frame only. This sample yields around 160,000 clones, of which roughly 80% are seen a single time; approximately 6.3% belongs to the top ten. Sequencing was done on a sample of PBMCs. The source of these receptors is a woman in her 40s in good health and CMV-seropositive. Both conserved end residues are part of each CDR3. The D gene is left open where the match is weak. The size of a clone is reported for some rows only, either as once, few or many, or as a class for expanded clones.

TRBD1	TRBJ2-3	few	TRBV13	TGTGCCAGCAGCCTCGGACAGGGGGCAACAGATACGCAGTATTTT	CASSLGQGATDTQYF
NA	TRBJ2-6	NA	TRBV7-3	TGTGCCAGCAGCTTAAGTGCGGGACCAGCCCTTGGGGCCAACGTCCTGACTTTC	CASSLSAGPALGANVLTF
TRBD1	TRBJ1-6	NA	TRBV19	TGTGCCAGTAGTGCAGGGGGCCGGTATAATTCACCCCTCCACTTT	CASSAGGRYNSPLHF
TRBD1	TRBJ1-2	NA	TRBV2	TGTGCCAGCAGACCTCGGACAGGGCCTAACTATGGCTACACCTTC	CASRPRTGPNYGYTF
TRBD1	TRBJ1-6	NA	TRBV4-1	TGCGCCAGCAGCCAAGCAACCGGGACAGCGATTTCACCCCTCCACTTT	CASSQATGTAISPLHF
TRBD1	TRBJ1-2	NA	TRBV18	TGTGCCAGCTCGAGACAGGGAGTAGGCTACACCTTC	CASSRQGVGYTF
TRBD2	TRBJ2-3	NA	TRBV5-1	TGCGCCAGCACTCAATCTCCGGGGACTAGCGGGGCGACGCAGTATTTT	CASTQSPGTSGATQYF
NA	TRBJ2-5	few	TRBV15	TGTGCCACCAGCCGCAGGAAAGAGACCCAGTACTTC	CATSRRKETQYF
NA	TRBJ2-7	NA	TRBV28	TGTGCCAGCAGTTCGAGACAGCAATCCTACGAGCAGTACTTC	CASSSRQQSYEQYF
NA	TRBJ1-1	NA	TRBV29-1	TGCAGCGTTGAAGGCAGGGTCCGGCCTGAAGCTTTCTTT	CSVEGRVRPEAFF
TRBD1	TRBJ1-2	few	TRBV5-4	TGTGCCAGCAGCTTGGAAGTTGGGACAGGGAACTATGGCTACACCTTC	CASSLEVGTGNYGYTF
NA	TRBJ2-5	NA	TRBV11-2	TGTGCCAGCAGCTTAGAGGGGCCAGGACAGGAGACCCAGTACTTC	CASSLEGPGQETQYF
TRBD2	TRBJ2-5	NA	TRBV5-1	TGCGCCAGCAGCCCGGGACTAGCGGGCCAAGAGACCCAGTACTTC	CASSPGLAGQETQYF
NA	TRBJ2-7	NA	TRBV7-9	TGTGCCAGCAGCTTAGTGAATGGCGGCCGCTCCTACGAGCAGTACTTC	CASSLVNGGRSYEQYF
TRBD1	TRBJ1-4	once	TRBV7-9	TGTGCCAGCAGCGCTGCTGACGGGACAGGGGACTATAATAATGAAAAACTGTTTTTT	CASSAADGTGDYNNEKLFF
NA	TRBJ1-6	NA	TRBV4-2	TGTGCCAGCAGCCAGCCCCAGGGGCCATATAATTCACCCCTCCACTTT	CASSQPQGPYNSPLHF
NA	TRBJ2-7	NA	TRBV6-1	TGTGCCAGCAGTGAAGGACTAGTCAGGGTGCAGTACTTC	CASSEGLVRVQYF
NA	TRBJ1-1	NA	TRBV6-4	TGTGCCAGTATCCAGGGTGGGGAGGGGACTGAAGCTTTCTTT	CASIQGGEGTEAFF
NA	TRBJ2-7	NA	TRBV13	TGTGCCAGCAGCTTAGTCCGAGACGAGCAGTACTTC	CASSLVRDEQYF
NA	TRBJ2-1	NA	TRBV28	TGTGCCACCGATAGGGGGGGGAACAATGAGCAGTTCTTC	CATDRGGNNEQFF
NA	TRBJ2-7	few	TRBV7-9	TGTGCCAGCAGTAGGGGAAGATTCTTCGGCGAGCAGTACTTC	CASSRGRFFGEQYF
TRBD2	TRBJ2-7	NA	TRBV9	TGTGCCAGCAGCGTAGGCGGGGGTGGGTCCTACGAGCAGTACTTC	CASSVGGGGSYEQYF
TRBD1	TRBJ2-1	NA	TRBV15	TGTGCCACCGGCCGGGACAGGGTTGGCAATGAGCAGTTCTTC	CATGRDRVGNEQFF
TRBD2	TRBJ2-7	once	TRBV2	TGTGCCAGCAATGAGCAACTAGCGGGGGTGAACGAGCAGTACTTC	CASNEQLAGVNEQYF
TRBD1	TRBJ1-6	once	TRBV27	TGTGCCAGCGGGGGACAGCAGACCTCACCCCTCCACTTT	CASGGQQTSPLHF
TRBD2	TRBJ2-1	NA	TRBV7-2	TGTGCCAGCAGCTTAGGACTAGCCTCTCATGGTGAGCAGTTCTTC	CASSLGLASHGEQFF
TRBD1	TRBJ2-7	NA	TRBV5-4	TGTGCCAGCAGCTACCGTGACAGGGCTCCCTACGAGCAGTACTTC	CASSYRDRAPYEQYF
NA	TRBJ1-2	NA	TRBV5-1	TGCGCCAGCAGCTCCACAGGTTTGGATGGCTACACCTTC	CASSSTGLDGYTF
TRBD2	TRBJ2-2	NA	TRBV10-3	TGTGCCATCAGTGCCCTAGCGGGGGGGCCGGGTACCGGGGAGCTGTTTTTT	CAISALAGGPGTGELFF
NA	TRBJ2-5	NA	TRBV10-3	TGTGCCATCAGTGAGTCCGTTTCAGGGTCTAAGCAGTACTTC	CAISESVSGSKQYF
TRBD1	TRBJ2-7	once	TRBV6-5	TGTGCCAGCAGTTACTCTGGGACAGTAGCCTACGATGAGCAGTACTTC	CASSYSGTVAYDEQYF
NA	TRBJ2-3	NA	TRBV7-3	TGTGCCAGCCGACGGCAGGGGCTAGTCACAGATACGCAGTATTTT	CASRRQGLVTDTQYF
TRBD1	TRBJ2-5	NA	TRBV6-5	TGTGCCAGCAGCCCAGGGGGCGCAAAACAAGAGACCCAGTACTTC	CASSPGGAKQETQYF